The 9 T cell receptor beta chains presented below share a single source sample, sequenced in a study of cytomegalovirus exposure and HLA in healthy donors. TCRdb's copy holds only in-frame clones and misses some; the assay was immunoSEQ multiplex PCR. The sample includes under 150,000 clones, roughly 90% of them seen just once. Sample: PBMCs. Receptor source: a woman aged 18-29 years in good health and CMV-seropositive.

J is TRBJ2-1 and V is TRBV10-2; D uncertain. CDR3 size: 15 residues. Germline CDR1 is WSHSY and CDR2 is SAAADI. Trimming cost V 3 bases and J 0 bases, with 9 bases left between them. In DNA form, the CDR3 reads TGCGCCAGCAGTGATCAGATTAACTCCTACAATGAGCAGTTCTTC. Translation: CASSDQINSYNEQFF.

The J gene is TRBJ2-2, the V gene TRBV18, with 10 bases aligning to TRBD1. V lost 2 bases and J lost 5; bases outside the gene matches: 2. Looked up from germline, CDR1 is KGHSH and CDR2 is LQKENI. This CDR3 has 15 amino acids. Written as DNA, the CDR3 is TGTGCCAGCTCACCATGGGACAGGGGTACCGGGGAGCTGTTTTTT. Its translation: CASSPWDRGTGELFF.

The chain employs TRBV28 and TRBJ1-5, with a weak D call TRBD1 (6 bases). Trimming pared 7 bases from V and 4 bases from J, leaving 17 bases between. Per the germline V gene, CDR1 is MDHEN and CDR2 is SYDVKM. The CDR3 length is 15 residues. CDR3 sequence (DNA): TGTGCCAGCACCAAACTATGGGACAAGAATCAGCCCCAGCATTTT. The encoded protein is CASTKLWDKNQPQHF.

This clone has more than one count but fewer than ten. The chain uses TRBV7-3 and TRBJ2-5; the match to TRBD2 covers 7 bases. J was trimmed by 5 bases and V by 2 bases; bases with no gene match: 5. Germline lookup yields CDR1 SGHTA and CDR2 FQGTGA. The CDR3 is 14 residues long. The CDR3 sequence is CASSLGGGRETQYF. The CDR3 nucleotides read TGTGCCAGCAGCTTAGGCGGGGGACGGGAGACCCAGTACTTC.

The J gene is TRBJ1-1, the V gene TRBV20-1; D gene unclear. In germline, CDR1 is DFQATT, CDR2 SNEGSKA (reference sequence). V was cut by 4 bases and J by 6 bases, with 9 bases left in between. The CDR3 sequence is 11 residues long. DNA for the CDR3: TGCAGTGCTACACGAGCCGCTGAAGCTTTCTTT. This translates into CSATRAAEAFF.

This clone was detected only a few times. J is TRBJ1-6 and V is TRBV4-1; D remains unclear. Trimming pared 3 bases from V and 7 bases from J, leaving 4 bases between. Germline-derived CDR1 and CDR2 are MGHRA and YSYEKL. The CDR3 sequence is 12 residues long. CDR3 DNA sequence: TGCGCCAGCAGCCACCAGAATTCACCCCTCCACTTT. Amino acid sequence: CASSHQNSPLHF.

The V and J genes are TRBV11-2 and TRBJ1-6; 7 bases map to TRBD1. The CDR3 is 15 residues long. From germline, CDR1 is SGHAT and CDR2 FQNNGV. J gave up 6 bases and V 7 bases, and 9 bases lay outside the gene matches. The CDR3 DNA follows: TGTGCCAGCAACCGACAGGGCTCCCCTAATTCACCCCTCCACTTT. Amino acid sequence: CASNRQGSPNSPLHF.

The chain has TRBV5-6 and TRBJ2-3; the D is unclear. Looked up from germline, CDR1 is SGHDT and CDR2 is YYEEEE. CDR3 length: 14 amino acids. Trimming removed 2 bases from V and 0 bases from J, with 7 bases in between. The CDR3 DNA reads as TGTGCCAGCAGCTTTCAAAGCAGCACAGATACGCAGTATTTT. Encoded protein: CASSFQSSTDTQYF. The full variable domain, rest sourced from reference TRBV5-6 and TRBJ2-3, is DAGVTQSPTHLIKTRGQQVTLRCSPKSGHDTVSWYQQALGQGPQFIFQYYEEEERQRGNFPDRFSGHQFPNYSSELNVNALLLGDSALYLCASSFQSSTDTQYFGPGTRLTVL.

The chain carries TRBV7-9 and TRBJ2-2; D not resolved. The CDR3 covers 16 residues. Trimming stripped 7 bases from V and 1 base from J, with 16 bases between. CDR1 and CDR2 (germline): SEHNR, FQNEAQ (reference sequence). For the CDR3, the DNA is TGTGCCAGCACCGCTTACATGGCCCAGAACACCGGGGAGCTGTTTTTT. Translating it yields CASTAYMAQNTGELFF.